The 8 T cell receptor beta chains below all came from one sample that was sequenced in a study of cytomegalovirus exposure and HLA in healthy donors. In the PCR, 60 Vbeta and 13 Jbeta primers were used. The data were produced by immunoSEQ multiplex PCR, yet TCRdb's version contains in-frame clones alone and is incomplete. The sample records around 77,000 clones, about four fifths being singletons. Material for sequencing was PBMCs. These receptors were taken from a man in his forties in good health and CMV-seronegative.

CDR3 DNA sequence: TGTGCCACCAGACTCGGGGGGGCAGATACGCAGTATTTT. Its protein product is CATRLGGADTQYF. The chain employs TRBV19 and TRBJ2-3; 8 bases fit TRBD2. CDR3 length: 13 amino acids. Unmatched junction bases numbered 7, after V lost 10 bases and J lost 4 bases. Per the germline V gene, CDR1 is LNHDA and CDR2 is SQIVND (reference sequence). Full variable domain (rest looked up from reference TRBV19 and TRBJ2-3): DGGITQSPKYLFRKEGQNVTLSCEQNLNHDAMYWYRQDPGQGLRLIYYSQIVNDFQKGDIAEGYSVSREKKESFPLTVTSAQKNPTAFYLCATRLGGADTQYFGPGTRLTVL.

The chain joins TRBV9 to TRBJ1-3; D is unresolved. The V end was cut by 3 bases, the J end by 2 bases, with 15 bases between. CDR1 is SGDLS and CDR2 is YYNGEE in the germline V gene. The CDR3 length is 16 residues. The CDR3: CASSDYGVRTGNTIYF. CDR3 DNA sequence: TGTGCCAGCAGCGACTACGGGGTCCGAACTGGAAACACCATATATTTT.

The J gene is TRBJ1-4, the V gene TRBV19, with TRBD1 matching over 7 bases. V lost 4 bases, J lost 14 bases, and 7 bases stayed unmatched. CDR3 length: 12 amino acids. Germline lookup yields CDR1 LNHDA and CDR2 SQIVND (reference sequence). CDR3 sequence reads: CASSTSGQALFF. As DNA, the CDR3 is TGTGCCAGTAGTACCTCCGGACAGGCTCTGTTTTTT.

Regarding this clone: The germline gene is not matched at one end of the junction; a read error may be the cause. The chain carries TRBV7-9 and TRBJ1-5, with TRBD1 matching 7 bases. Looked up from germline, CDR1 is SEHNR and CDR2 is FQNEAQ (reference sequence). CDR3 length: 18 amino acids. CDR3 region: CSSRNRGRSSNSNQPQHF. CDR3 coding DNA: TGTTCCAGCAGAAACAGGGGAAGGAGTTCGAATAGCAATCAGCCCCAGCATTTT.

This clone was observed a handful of times. The chain combines TRBV5-6 with TRBJ2-7; the D gene is possibly TRBD1 (6 bases). The germline CDR1 and CDR2 sequences are SGHDT and YYEEEE. Trimming removed 4 bases at V and 3 bases at J, with 11 bases between. The CDR3 has 13 amino acids. The CDR3 is CASSILDSYEQYF. As DNA, the CDR3 is TGTGCCAGCAGCATACTGGACAGCTACGAGCAGTACTTC.

This clone was detected only a few times. The V and J genes are TRBV28 and TRBJ1-2, with TRBD1 identical over 10 bases. Germline CDR1 and CDR2: MDHEN and SYDVKM. This CDR3 spans 16 amino acids. The trim removed 2 bases at V and 0 bases at J, leaving 3 bases unmatched. The CDR3 region has the DNA TGTGCCAGCAGTTTACCCGGGACAGGGGCTAACTATGGCTACACCTTC. It encodes CASSLPGTGANYGYTF.

This clone was recorded once. The gene calls are TRBV7-9 and TRBJ2-1, with 16 bases matching TRBD2. Germline V gene sequence: CDR1 SEHNR, CDR2 FQNEAQ (reference sequence). J lost 5 bases, V lost 2 bases, and 3 bases had no gene match. This CDR3 comprises 17 residues. For the CDR3, the DNA is TGTGCCAGCAGCTTAAGGGGGACTAGCGGGGGGGACAATGAGCAGTTCTTC. It specifies CASSLRGTSGGDNEQFF.

The V and J genes are TRBV5-1 and TRBJ2-2; D not resolved. The germline V and J ends were trimmed by 4 bases and 2 bases, with 15 bases remaining between them. The CDR3 is made up of 16 amino acids. Germline lookup yields CDR1 SGHRS and CDR2 YFSETQ. DNA for the CDR3: TGCGCCAGCAGCCGCCTAAATACCCTCAACACCGGGGAGCTGTTTTTT. This codes for CASSRLNTLNTGELFF.